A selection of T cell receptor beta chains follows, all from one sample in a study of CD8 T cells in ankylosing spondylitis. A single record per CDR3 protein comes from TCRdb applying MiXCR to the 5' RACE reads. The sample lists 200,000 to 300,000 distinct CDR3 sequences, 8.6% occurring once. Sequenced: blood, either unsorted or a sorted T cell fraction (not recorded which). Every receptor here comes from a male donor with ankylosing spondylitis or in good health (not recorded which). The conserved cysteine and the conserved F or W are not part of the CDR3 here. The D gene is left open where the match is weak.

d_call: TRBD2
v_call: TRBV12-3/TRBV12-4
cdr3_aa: ASQVPREGNEQF

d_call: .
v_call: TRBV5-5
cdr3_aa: ASSGGIDRDRYEQY

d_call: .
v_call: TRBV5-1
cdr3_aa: ASSLDPDITDTQY

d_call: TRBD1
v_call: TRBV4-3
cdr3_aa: ASSQRQGGQPQH

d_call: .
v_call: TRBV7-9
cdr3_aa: ASSLSRETQREQY

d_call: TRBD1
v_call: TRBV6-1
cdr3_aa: ASRPTDRGGYGYT

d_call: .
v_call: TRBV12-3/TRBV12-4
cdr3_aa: ASSPSSGQPQQSSSYEQY

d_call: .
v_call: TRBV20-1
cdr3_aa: SARRAKRRDTEAF

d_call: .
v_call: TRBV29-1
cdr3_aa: SVFSGGELF

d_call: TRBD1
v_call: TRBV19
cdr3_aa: ASSIMAGGSQPQH

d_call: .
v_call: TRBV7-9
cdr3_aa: ASSQLLGSSGELF

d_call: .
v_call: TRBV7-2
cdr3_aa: ASSSQRASEKLF

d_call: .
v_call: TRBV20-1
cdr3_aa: SASIGIETQY

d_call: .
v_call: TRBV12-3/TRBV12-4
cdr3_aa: ASSLGWDILGNEQF

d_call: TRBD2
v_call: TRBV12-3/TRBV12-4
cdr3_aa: ASRQYGTSGRDEQF

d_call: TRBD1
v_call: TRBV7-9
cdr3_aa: ASSLVSSDRGTEAF

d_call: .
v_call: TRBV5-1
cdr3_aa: ASSSEGPVGQF

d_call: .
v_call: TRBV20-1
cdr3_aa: SARRDYDTEAF

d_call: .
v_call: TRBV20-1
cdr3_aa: SAKGQWDGYT

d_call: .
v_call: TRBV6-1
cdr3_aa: ASSEFGGHNEQF

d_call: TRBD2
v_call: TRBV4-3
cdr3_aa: ASSQGVAGKSYNEQF

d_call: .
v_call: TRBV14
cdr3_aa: ASSPLDYTDTQY

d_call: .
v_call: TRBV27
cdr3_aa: ASSLRVDFGQY

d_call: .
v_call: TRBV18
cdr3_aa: ASSPSASSYNEQF

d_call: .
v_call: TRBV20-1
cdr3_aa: SARTTGTLYNEQF

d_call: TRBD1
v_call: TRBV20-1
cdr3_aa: SASWTGALGYT

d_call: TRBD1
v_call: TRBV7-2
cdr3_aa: ASSVTGAETQY

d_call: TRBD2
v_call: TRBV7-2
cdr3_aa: ASSLTGGPRY

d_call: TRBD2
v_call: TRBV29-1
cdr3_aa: SVGPSGDSEQS

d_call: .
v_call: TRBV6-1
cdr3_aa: ASTLDASSYNEQF

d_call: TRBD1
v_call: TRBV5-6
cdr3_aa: ASSLDGQGAEAF

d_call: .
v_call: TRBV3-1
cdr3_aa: ASSQDRGEQY